This T cell receptor beta chain was sequenced in a study of graft-versus-host responses after intestinal transplantation. Study information: Transplants were multivisceral, liver-intestinal, or isolated intestinal. Uniformly, recipients were administered anti-thymocyte globulin induction with subsequent tacrolimus and steroids for about 3 years.

V lost 5 bases, J lost 0 bases, and 10 bases lay in between. Germline CDR1 is MGHRA and CDR2 is YSYEKL. This CDR3 region has 14 residues. As concerns this clone: Its matching antigen is unknown.

The method was immunoSEQ multiplex PCR; TCRdb's version includes in-frame clones alone and lacks a portion of them. Altogether about 9,800 clones are present, around nine tenths being singletons, with the ten largest covering 2% to 3%. Study-wide results and caveats: Investigators detected GvH clones in recipient marrow, with some emerging earlier in ileum or blood. Individuals carrying graft-donor T cell macrochimerism showed high graft-versus-host to host-versus-graft clonal ratios in allografts.

The sequencing used PBMCs, collected roughly 44 days after intestinal transplant. The source is a human patient who received an intestinal transplant, so some T cells may come from the graft donor. This chain joins TRBV4-1 and TRBJ1-1; D uncertain. CDR3 nucleotide sequence: TGCGCCAGCAGCTCGGGCCACATGAACACTGAAGCTTTCTTT. It translates to CASSSGHMNTEAFF.